A single sample gave rise to the 6 T cell receptor beta chains below, sequenced in a study of T cells in localized non-small cell lung cancer. The method was immunoSEQ multiplex PCR; TCRdb's version includes in-frame clones alone and lacks a portion of them. The sample carries around 15,000 clones, about nine tenths recorded once. The sequencing here drew on peripheral blood mononuclear cells, taken before any cancer treatment. The receptor source for this set is a man aged 35-69 years with stage III lung adenocarcinoma.

The gene calls are TRBV5-1 and TRBJ2-6, with D possibly matching TRBD1 (5 bases). CDR3 length: 16 residues. The V end lost 2 bases, the J end lost 2 bases, and 11 bases lay between the germline ends. Per the germline V gene, CDR1 is SGHRS and CDR2 is YFSETQ. CDR3 sequence (DNA): TGCGCCAGCAGCTTACCCGCAGGGACTGGGGCCAACGTCCTGACTTTC. Its protein product is CASSLPAGTGANVLTF. The full variable domain, completed using reference TRBV5-1 and TRBJ2-6, is KAGVTQTPRYLIKTRGQQVTLSCSPISGHRSVSWYQQTPGQGLQFLFEYFSETQRNKGNFPGRFSGRQFSNSRSEMNVSTLELGDSALYLCASSLPAGTGANVLTFGAGSRLTVL.

V is TRBV15 and J is TRBJ2-1; TRBD2 matches 14 bases. This CDR3 has 14 residues. Germline loops: CDR1 LNHNV, CDR2 YYDKDF (reference sequence). The trim removed 8 bases at V and 9 bases at J, leaving 6 bases unmatched. The CDR3 DNA follows: TGTGCCACCTCCGGGACTAGCGGGAGCGTTGAGCAGTTCTTC. Its translation: CATSGTSGSVEQFF.

The sample holds one count of this clone. As DNA, the CDR3 is TGTGCCAGCAGCCGTGGAGAGTCTGAAGCTTTCTTT. Translated: CASSRGESEAFF. The V call is TRBV9, the J call TRBJ1-1; D is undetermined. Per germline, CDR1 SGDLS and CDR2 YYNGEE. Trimming took 4 bases from V and 6 from J, leaving 10 bases between them. The CDR3 sequence is 12 residues long.

The chain is built from TRBV7-2 and TRBJ2-3, with 8 nucleotides matching TRBD2. V shed 6 bases, J shed 6 bases, and the junction held 11 bases outside the gene matches. From germline, CDR1 is SGHTA and CDR2 FQGNSA. CDR3 length: 15 amino acids. DNA for the CDR3: TGTGCCAGCAGGGGACTAGGCCCCCGTCTTGATACGCAGTATTTT. This codes for CASRGLGPRLDTQYF.

This clone was picked up a small number of times. J is TRBJ2-1 and V is TRBV5-4; D remains ambiguous. The V and J ends lost 1 base and 1 base respectively, with 6 bases between them. The CDR3 is made up of 14 amino acids. The germline gives CDR1 SGHNT, CDR2 YYREEE (reference sequence). CDR3 sequence reads: CASSLSGSYNEQFF. CDR3 nucleotides: TGTGCCAGCAGCTTGAGTGGGTCCTACAATGAGCAGTTCTTC. The full variable domain, rest sourced from reference TRBV5-4 and TRBJ2-1, is ETGVTQSPTHLIKTRGQQVTLRCSSQSGHNTVSWYQQALGQGPQFIFQYYREEENGRGNFPPRFSGLQFPNYSSELNVNALELDDSALYLCASSLSGSYNEQFFGPGTRLTVL.

This clone was seen only once. The V and J genes are TRBV14 and TRBJ2-7, with 11 bases matching TRBD2. Germline V CDR1 and CDR2: SGHDN, FVKESK. V was pared by 1 base and J by 3 bases, with 2 bases of the junction left unmatched. This CDR3 has 15 residues. CDR3 loop: CASSQGTSGSYEQYF. DNA of the CDR3: TGTGCCAGCAGCCAAGGAACTAGCGGGAGCTACGAGCAGTACTTC.